This T cell receptor (beta chain) is from a study of shared clonotypes between healthy human individuals. Sorted-subset replicate PCRs used 200 ng DNA, approximately 33,000 T cell genomes. Method: immunoSEQ multiplex PCR; TCRdb's copy keeps in-frame clones and lacks some. In the table there are about 320,000 clones, over 75% of which are singletons. Germline CDR1 is KGHSH and CDR2 is LQKENI. The CDR3 spans 14 residues. V shed 2 bases and J shed 7 bases, with 14 bases lying between them. V is TRBV18 and J is TRBJ1-1; D gene unclear. This sequence originates from a young man in good health. Sequencing was done on a sample of memory CD8+ T cells sorted from blood. The subset: CD45RO+ cells pooled with CCR7-negative TemRA cells. The CDR3 spells CASSPWSDRVEAFF. The CDR3 bases are TGTGCCAGCTCACCATGGAGCGACCGGGTTGAAGCTTTCTTT. The whole variable domain, filled in from reference TRBV18 and TRBJ1-1, reads NAGVMQNPRHLVRRRGQEARLRCSPMKGHSHVYWYRQLPEEGLKFMVYLQKENIIDESGMPKERFSAEFPKEGPSILRIQQVVRGDSAAYFCASSPWSDRVEAFFGQGTRLTVV.